This T cell receptor (beta chain) was sequenced during a study of siplizumab effects on memory and regulatory T cells. Study-wide findings and caveats: Among mappable alloreactive CD4+ clones, the Treg-derived fraction averaged around 70% with siplizumab versus less than 35% in controls. Apparently key alloresponse contributors, naive T cells also seemed more diverse than memory cells. An assignable naive or memory phenotype was lacking in roughly 75-97% of proliferating CD4+ or CD8+ clones.

The CDR3 consists of 15 residues. Germline V gives CDR1 LNHNV, CDR2 YYDKDF (reference sequence). V dropped 0 bases and J dropped 4 bases, with 12 bases sitting between them. Concerning this clone: Antigen unknown.

Assaying covered 85,000 to 100,000 TCR templates per sample. Profiling relied on immunoSEQ multiplex PCR, and the TCRdb table lists in-frame clones only, not all of them. The sample has approximately 100,000 clones, approximately 92% seen once. This chain connects TRBV15 to TRBJ1-1, with D maybe TRBD1 (5 bases). This receptor was obtained from a human donor in good health. Some clones in this sample may be carry-over from other donors' samples. The sequencing input was CD4+ T cells sorted from blood. CDR3 nucleotides: TGTGCCACCAGCAGAGATCCCCAGGGTGGCACTGAAGCTTTCTTT. Translating gives CATSRDPQGGTEAFF.